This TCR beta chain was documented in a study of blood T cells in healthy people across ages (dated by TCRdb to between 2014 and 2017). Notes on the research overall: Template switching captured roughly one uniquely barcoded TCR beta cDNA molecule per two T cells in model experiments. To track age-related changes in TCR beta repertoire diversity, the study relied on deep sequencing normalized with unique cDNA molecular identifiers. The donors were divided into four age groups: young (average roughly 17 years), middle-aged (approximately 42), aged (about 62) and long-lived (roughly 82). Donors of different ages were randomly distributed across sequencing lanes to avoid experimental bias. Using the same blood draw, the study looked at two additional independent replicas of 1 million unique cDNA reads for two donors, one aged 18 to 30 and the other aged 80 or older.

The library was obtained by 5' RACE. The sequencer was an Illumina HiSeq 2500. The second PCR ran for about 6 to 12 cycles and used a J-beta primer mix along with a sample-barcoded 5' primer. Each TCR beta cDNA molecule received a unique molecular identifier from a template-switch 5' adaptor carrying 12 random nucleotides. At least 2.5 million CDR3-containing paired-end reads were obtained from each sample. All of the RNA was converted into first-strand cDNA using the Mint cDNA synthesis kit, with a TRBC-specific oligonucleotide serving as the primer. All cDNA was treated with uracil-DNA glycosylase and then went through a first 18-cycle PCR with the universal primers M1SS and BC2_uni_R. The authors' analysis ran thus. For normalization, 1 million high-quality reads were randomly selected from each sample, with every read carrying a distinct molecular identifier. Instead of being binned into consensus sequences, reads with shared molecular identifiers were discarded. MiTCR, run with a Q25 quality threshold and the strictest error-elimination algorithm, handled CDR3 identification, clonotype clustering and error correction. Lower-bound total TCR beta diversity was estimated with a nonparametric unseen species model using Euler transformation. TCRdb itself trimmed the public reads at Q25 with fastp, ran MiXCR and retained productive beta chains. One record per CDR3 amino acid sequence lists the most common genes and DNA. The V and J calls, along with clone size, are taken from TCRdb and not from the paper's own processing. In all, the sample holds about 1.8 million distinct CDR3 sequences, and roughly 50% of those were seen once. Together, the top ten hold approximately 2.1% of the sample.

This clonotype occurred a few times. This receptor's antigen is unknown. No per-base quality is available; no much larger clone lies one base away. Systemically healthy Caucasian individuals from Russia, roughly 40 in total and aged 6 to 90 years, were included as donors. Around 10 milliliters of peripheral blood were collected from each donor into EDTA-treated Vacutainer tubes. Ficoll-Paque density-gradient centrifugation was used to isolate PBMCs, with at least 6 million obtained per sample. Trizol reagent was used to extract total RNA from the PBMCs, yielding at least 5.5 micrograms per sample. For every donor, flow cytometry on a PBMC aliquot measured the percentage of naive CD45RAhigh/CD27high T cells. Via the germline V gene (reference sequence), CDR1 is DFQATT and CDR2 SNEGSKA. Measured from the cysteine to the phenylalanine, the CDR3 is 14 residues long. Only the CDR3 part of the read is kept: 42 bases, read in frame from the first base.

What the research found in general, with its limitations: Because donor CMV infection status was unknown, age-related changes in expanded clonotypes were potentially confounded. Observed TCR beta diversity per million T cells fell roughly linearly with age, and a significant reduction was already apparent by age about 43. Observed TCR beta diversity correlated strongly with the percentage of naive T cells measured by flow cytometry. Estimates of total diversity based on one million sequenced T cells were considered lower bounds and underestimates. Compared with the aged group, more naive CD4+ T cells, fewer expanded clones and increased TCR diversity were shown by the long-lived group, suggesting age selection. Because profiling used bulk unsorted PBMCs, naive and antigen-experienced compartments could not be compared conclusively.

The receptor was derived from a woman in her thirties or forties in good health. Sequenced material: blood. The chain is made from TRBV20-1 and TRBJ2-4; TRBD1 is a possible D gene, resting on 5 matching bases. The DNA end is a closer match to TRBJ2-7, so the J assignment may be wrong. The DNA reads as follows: TGCAGTGCTAGAGATTCCCAGGGAATCTACGAGCAGTACTTC. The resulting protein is CSARDSQGIYEQYF.